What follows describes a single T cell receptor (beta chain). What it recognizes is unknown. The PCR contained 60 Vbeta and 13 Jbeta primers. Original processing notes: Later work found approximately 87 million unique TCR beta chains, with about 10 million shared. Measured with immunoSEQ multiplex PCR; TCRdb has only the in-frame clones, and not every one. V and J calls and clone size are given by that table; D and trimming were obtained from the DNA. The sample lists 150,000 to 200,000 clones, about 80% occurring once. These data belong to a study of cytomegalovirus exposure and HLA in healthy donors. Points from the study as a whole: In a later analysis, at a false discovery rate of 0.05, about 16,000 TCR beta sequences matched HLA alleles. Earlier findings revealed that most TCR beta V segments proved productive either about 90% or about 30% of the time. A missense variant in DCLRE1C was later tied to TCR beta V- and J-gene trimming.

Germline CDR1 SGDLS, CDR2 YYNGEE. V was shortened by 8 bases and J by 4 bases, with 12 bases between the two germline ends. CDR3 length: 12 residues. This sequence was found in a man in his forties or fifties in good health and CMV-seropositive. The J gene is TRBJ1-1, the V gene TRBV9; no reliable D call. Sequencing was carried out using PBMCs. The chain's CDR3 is CARPTGSTEAFF. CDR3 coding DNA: TGTGCCAGGCCCACCGGGAGCACTGAAGCTTTCTTT. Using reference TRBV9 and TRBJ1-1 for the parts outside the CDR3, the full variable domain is DSGVTQTPKHLITATGQRVTLRCSPRSGDLSVYWYQQSLDQGLQFLIQYYNGEERAKGNILERFSAQQFPDLHSELNLSSLELGDSALYFCARPTGSTEAFFGQGTRLTVV.